These T cell receptor beta chains were read from a single sample in a study of CD8 T cells in Susac syndrome. TCRdb redid the calling of the immunoSEQ multiplex PCR reads with MiXCR, one entry per CDR3 protein. The sample carries about 120,000 distinct CDR3 sequences, approximately 94% recorded once. Sequenced: CD4+ T cells from PBMCs. The receptors were gathered from a human donor with multiple sclerosis. CDR3s include the opening cysteine and the closing phenylalanine or tryptophan. A D gene is named only where the DNA matches it firmly. Not every row has a clone size; where given, it reads once, few, many or a size class.

D gene: -; J gene: TRBJ2-7; V gene: TRBV12-3/TRBV12-4; clone size: -; CDR3 protein: CASTKGGYEQYF; CDR3 DNA: TGTGCCAGCACCAAGGGAGGCTACGAGCAGTACTTC
D gene: -; J gene: TRBJ2-2; V gene: TRBV24-1; clone size: -; CDR3 protein: CATSRNSGTGELFF; CDR3 DNA: TGTGCCACCAGTAGAAATAGCGGAACCGGGGAGCTGTTTTTT
D gene: TRBD1; J gene: TRBJ2-2; V gene: TRBV5-4; clone size: -; CDR3 protein: CASSLAWDRGNTGELFF; CDR3 DNA: TGTGCCAGCAGCTTGGCATGGGACAGGGGAAACACCGGGGAGCTGTTTTTT
D gene: -; J gene: TRBJ2-7; V gene: TRBV19; clone size: -; CDR3 protein: CASSISARGPYEQYF; CDR3 DNA: TGTGCCAGTAGTATATCTGCTCGAGGACCCTACGAGCAGTACTTC
D gene: -; J gene: TRBJ1-5; V gene: TRBV6-1; clone size: -; CDR3 protein: CASSDLNGGGSGNQPQHF; CDR3 DNA: TGTGCCAGCAGCGACCTTAACGGGGGGGGAAGTGGCAATCAGCCCCAGCATTTT
D gene: -; J gene: TRBJ2-7; V gene: TRBV30; clone size: once; CDR3 protein: CAWKELKPGAEQYF; CDR3 DNA: TGTGCCTGGAAAGAACTGAAACCCGGGGCCGAGCAGTACTTC
D gene: -; J gene: TRBJ1-1; V gene: TRBV6-5; clone size: -; CDR3 protein: CASSYNLEGMGSFDTEAFF; CDR3 DNA: TGTGCCAGCAGTTATAATTTAGAGGGTATGGGATCTTTCGACACTGAAGCTTTCTTT
D gene: -; J gene: TRBJ2-2; V gene: TRBV7-9; clone size: -; CDR3 protein: CASSLRKERGGELFF; CDR3 DNA: TGTGCCAGCAGCTTACGGAAAGAGCGTGGCGGGGAGCTGTTTTTT
D gene: -; J gene: TRBJ2-3; V gene: TRBV6-5; clone size: -; CDR3 protein: CASSLLGVGTDTQYF; CDR3 DNA: TGTGCCAGCAGTTTACTAGGTGTCGGCACAGATACGCAGTATTTT
D gene: TRBD1; J gene: TRBJ1-1; V gene: TRBV7-2; clone size: -; CDR3 protein: CASSFSPPGQGPKAFF; CDR3 DNA: TGTGCCAGCAGCTTTAGCCCCCCCGGACAGGGCCCAAAAGCTTTCTTT
D gene: -; J gene: TRBJ1-2; V gene: TRBV2; clone size: once; CDR3 protein: CASSEVRTVRFGYTF; CDR3 DNA: TGTGCCAGCAGTGAAGTCCGAACCGTACGATTTGGCTACACCTTC
D gene: -; J gene: TRBJ2-7; V gene: TRBV9; clone size: -; CDR3 protein: CASSVEAGVVEQYF; CDR3 DNA: TGTGCCAGCAGCGTAGAGGCAGGGGTAGTCGAGCAGTACTTC